Each of the 23 T cell receptor beta chains below was sequenced from the same sample in a study of blood T cells in healthy people across ages. A J-beta primer mix and a sample-barcoded 5' primer were used in a second PCR of about 7 to 12 cycles. One entry per CDR3 protein results from TCRdb running MiXCR on the 5' RACE reads. The sample has 1.5 million to 2 million distinct CDR3 sequences, approximately 28% seen once; the top ten hold roughly 8.2%. Source material: blood. These TCRs come from a woman younger than 45 in good health.

This clonotype was observed a few times. The chain links TRBV27 to TRBJ1-2; D call uncertain. This CDR3 region has 13 residues. The V gene lost 7 bases and the J gene lost 6 bases, with 15 bases spanning the gap. Germline CDR1 reads MNHEY; CDR2 reads SMNVEV (reference sequence). The CDR3 is CASTSPSLDGYTF. The CDR3, as DNA: TGTGCCAGCACTAGTCCCTCCTTGGATGGCTACACCTTC.

This sequence joins TRBV5-1 and TRBJ2-3; a weak D match, TRBD2 (5 bases). CDR3 length: 12 residues. Germline V gene sequence: CDR1 SGHRS, CDR2 YFSETQ. V lost 4 bases and J 13 bases, leaving 16 bases between the germline ends. This CDR3 is CASSDFRDREYF. The CDR3 DNA is TGCGCCAGCAGCGATTTCCGGGATAGAGAGTATTTT.

The table lists this clonotype with a few counts. The CDR3 coding sequence is TGTGCCAGCAGTTCCCAACGAAACCCTGTGGTCACCCAGTACTTC. It translates to CASSSQRNPVVTQYF. The genes are TRBV28 and TRBJ2-5; D unclear. This CDR3 has 15 residues. Germline V lookup: CDR1 MDHEN, CDR2 SYDVKM. V gave up 4 bases and J gave up 8 bases, with 20 bases separating them. Based on the CDR3 plus reference TRBV28 and TRBJ2-5, the full variable domain is DVKVTQSSRYLVKRTGEKVFLECVQDMDHENMFWYRQDPGLGLRLIYFSYDVKMKEKGDIPEGYSVSREKKERFSLILESASTNQTSMYLCASSSQRNPVVTQYFGPGTRLLVL.

This clonotype was counted at least ten times. The chain combines TRBV20-1 with TRBJ1-5; D unclear. Per the germline V gene, CDR1 is DFQATT and CDR2 is SNEGSKA (reference sequence). V lost 6 bases, J lost 0 bases, and 9 bases lay in between. CDR3 length: 13 amino acids. DNA of the CDR3: TGCAGTGCAGGGCAATCTAGCAATCAGCCCCAGCATTTT. Amino acids: CSAGQSSNQPQHF.

This clonotype was observed a handful of times. The chain has TRBV27 and TRBJ2-1; 7 nucleotides align to TRBD2. V dropped 4 bases and J dropped 5; count of bases not matched to a gene: 8. CDR1 and CDR2 (germline): MNHEY, SMNVEV (reference sequence). The CDR3 totals 15 residues. CDR3 loop: CASSWRGTIDNEQFF. The CDR3 DNA sequence: TGTGCCAGCAGTTGGCGGGGGACGATCGACAATGAGCAGTTCTTC.

The chain links TRBV28 to TRBJ1-2, with 10 positions matching TRBD1. The germline V gene encodes CDR1 MDHEN and CDR2 SYDVKM. The CDR3 is made up of 14 amino acids. Losses at the gene ends were 6 bases for V and 6 bases for J; bases not matched to a gene: 7. The CDR3 spells CASRLTGGVDGYTF. DNA for the CDR3: TGTGCCAGCAGATTGACAGGGGGCGTAGATGGCTACACCTTC.

This clonotype was detected a few times. The J gene is TRBJ1-1, the V gene TRBV7-8, with a weak D call TRBD1 (6 bases). CDR3 length equals 14 residues. Germline V gives CDR1 SGHVS, CDR2 FQNEAQ. Between the trimmed V and J ends, which lost 8 bases and 0 bases, there was a span of 13 bases. CDR3 loop: CASFGQHMNTEAFF. CDR3 nucleotides: TGTGCCAGCTTCGGACAGCACATGAACACTGAAGCTTTCTTT.

This clonotype occurred a few times. The chain joins TRBV18 to TRBJ2-1; no clear D. The V end was cut by 0 bases, the J end by 4 bases, with 10 bases between. Germline values: CDR1 KGHSH, CDR2 LQKENI. The CDR3 runs 15 residues. CDR3 protein: CASSPPNNQYNEQFF. CDR3 DNA: TGTGCCAGCTCACCACCAAATAACCAGTACAATGAGCAGTTCTTC. Based on the CDR3 plus reference TRBV18 and TRBJ2-1, the full variable domain is NAGVMQNPRHLVRRRGQEARLRCSPMKGHSHVYWYRQLPEEGLKFMVYLQKENIIDESGMPKERFSAEFPKEGPSILRIQQVVRGDSAAYFCASSPPNNQYNEQFFGPGTRLTVL.

The V and J genes are TRBV7-9 and TRBJ2-3, with a tentative D call TRBD2 (5 bases). CDR1 SEHNR and CDR2 FQNEAQ come from the germline V gene (reference sequence). V was trimmed by 0 bases and J by 0 bases, leaving 7 bases between them. CDR3 length equals 15 residues. The CDR3 region has the DNA TGTGCCAGCAGCTTAGCGGTAGCGAGCACAGATACGCAGTATTTT. Protein sequence: CASSLAVASTDTQYF.

The gene calls are TRBV30 and TRBJ2-3; D may be TRBD2 (6 bases). Germline CDR1 and CDR2: GTSNPN and SVGIG (reference sequence). There are 15 residues in the CDR3. CDR3 residues: CAGLGGAGGTDTQYF. The DNA for the CDR3 is TGTGCGGGGCTGGGAGGAGCCGGGGGCACAGATACGCAGTATTTT.

This clonotype occurred many times. This may arise from a read error, as a much more abundant clone is one base away. V is TRBV20-1 and J is TRBJ2-7, with D possibly TRBD1 on 5 matching bases. CDR1 is DFQATT, CDR2 SNEGSKA, per germline (reference sequence). Trimming stripped 3 bases from V and 5 bases from J, with 11 bases between. The CDR3 is 12 residues long. The DNA of the CDR3 is TGCAGTGCTAGGCAGGGTGGGGACGAGCAGTACTTC. Its protein product is CSARQGGDEQYF.

This clonotype was recorded many times. CDR3 nucleotide sequence: TGTGCCAGCAGCCCGGACAGGCGGGATGGCTACACCTTC. This gives the protein CASSPDRRDGYTF. The V and J genes are TRBV7-2 and TRBJ1-2, with TRBD1 identical over 7 bases. This CDR3 has 13 amino acids. V lost 5 bases to trimming and J lost 6 bases; unmatched junction nucleotides: 6. CDR1 SGHTA and CDR2 FQGNSA come from the germline V gene.

The chain couples TRBV20-1 to TRBJ1-2, with TRBD1 as a possible D gene (6 bases). CDR3 length: 14 residues. Per the germline V gene, CDR1 is DFQATT and CDR2 is SNEGSKA (reference sequence). V lost 6 bases and J 4 bases, leaving 18 bases between the germline ends. The CDR3 is CSAAQGDIAYGYTF. DNA for the CDR3: TGCAGTGCGGCCCAAGGGGACATAGCCTATGGCTACACCTTC.

This clonotype has a count of ten or more. This sequence joins TRBV10-3 and TRBJ2-1; D is perhaps TRBD1 or TRBD2 (5 bases each). Germline CDR1 is ENHRY and CDR2 is SYGVKD. The V end lost 4 bases, the J end lost 5 bases, and 9 bases lay between the germline ends. CDR3 length: 13 residues. CDR3 in amino acids: CAISGDGNNEQFF. The CDR3 coding sequence is TGTGCCATCAGTGGGGACGGGAACAATGAGCAGTTCTTC.

The table lists this clonotype with a few counts. This chain connects TRBV7-9 to TRBJ2-5, with a tentative D call TRBD2 (5 bases). The CDR3 loop spans 13 amino acids. Trimming took 3 bases from V and 4 from J, leaving 9 bases between them. CDR1 is SEHNR and CDR2 is FQNEAQ in the germline V gene (reference sequence). CDR3 DNA: TGTGCCAGCAGCTTCGCTAGCCGAGAGACCCAGTACTTC. Translation gives CASSFASRETQYF.

The V and J genes are TRBV10-3 and TRBJ2-1; 7 bases fit TRBD1. The CDR3 is 15 residues long. Losses at the gene ends were 4 bases for V and 8 bases for J; bases not matched to a gene: 11. Germline values: CDR1 ENHRY, CDR2 SYGVKD. Here the CDR3 DNA reads TGTGCCATCAGTGGGCCGGGACAGAGGTTGGATGAGCAGTTCTTC. Protein product: CAISGPGQRLDEQFF.

This clonotype was observed a handful of times. The genes are TRBV6-5 and TRBJ2-6; 7 positions agree with TRBD2. Germline trimming cut 0 bases from V and 4 bases from J; bases unmatched to any gene: 9. CDR1 MNHEY and CDR2 SVGAGI come from the germline V gene. The CDR3 runs to 18 residues. CDR3 protein: CASSYSVRDYSGANVLTF. The CDR3 DNA is TGTGCCAGCAGTTACTCGGTCCGGGACTACTCGGGGGCCAACGTCCTGACTTTC.

The V call is TRBV20-1, the J call TRBJ2-7; no definite D call. The CDR3 runs to 13 residues. Trimming shortened V by 6 bases and J by 2 bases, and 14 bases separated the two germline ends. Germline-derived CDR1 and CDR2 are DFQATT and SNEGSKA (reference sequence). CDR3 in amino acids: CSATRAAAYEQYF. The CDR3 DNA sequence: TGCAGTGCCACCCGCGCTGCGGCCTACGAGCAGTACTTC.

The table lists this clonotype with a few counts. The J gene is TRBJ2-4, the V gene TRBV30, with D tentatively TRBD2 (5 bases). Germline V CDR1 and CDR2: GTSNPN, SVGIG (reference sequence). The CDR3 consists of 14 residues. Trimming removed 0 bases at V and 13 bases at J, with 19 bases between. This CDR3 reads CAWSVEDPRREQYF. The CDR3, as DNA: TGTGCCTGGAGTGTAGAGGATCCAAGAAGGGAGCAGTACTTC.

A word on this clonotype: A read error may explain this, as a much larger clone is one base away. The chain has TRBV12-3 or TRBV12-4 and TRBJ2-6; TRBD2 is a possible D gene (8 bases). This CDR3 is 13 amino acids long. DNA for the CDR3: TGTGCCAGCAGTCGGGAGGGGGCCTACGTCCTGACTTTC. Encoded protein: CASSREGAYVLTF.

The chain couples TRBV9 to TRBJ1-3; D is undetermined. Germline V CDR1 and CDR2: SGDLS, YYNGEE. Trimming removed 0 bases from V and 7 bases from J, with 11 bases in between. CDR3 length: 14 residues. CDR3 DNA: TGTGCCAGCAGCGTAGGGGCTGAGTGGAACACCATATATTTT. As protein: CASSVGAEWNTIYF.

In this sample, this clonotype turned up a few times. The rearrangement joins TRBV4-3 to TRBJ1-2; no firm D call. This CDR3 is 14 amino acids long. V was clipped by 1 base and J by 4 bases, with 10 bases between them. The germline gives CDR1 LGHNA, CDR2 YSLEER. The CDR3 DNA is TGCGCCAGCAGCCAAGGGGGAGGCCTCTATGGCTACACCTTC. Translating gives CASSQGGGLYGYTF.

This clonotype came up a few times. This chain joins TRBV27 and TRBJ2-1; D perhaps matches TRBD2 (5 bases). The J call may be faulty, since TRBJ2-7 better matches the DNA end. Germline V CDR1 and CDR2: MNHEY, SMNVEV (reference sequence). The CDR3 spans 17 residues. The CDR3 sequence: CASRGTPGSSSYNEQYF. DNA of the CDR3: TGTGCCAGCAGGGGAACCCCGGGGAGTAGCTCCTACAATGAGCAGTACTTC.